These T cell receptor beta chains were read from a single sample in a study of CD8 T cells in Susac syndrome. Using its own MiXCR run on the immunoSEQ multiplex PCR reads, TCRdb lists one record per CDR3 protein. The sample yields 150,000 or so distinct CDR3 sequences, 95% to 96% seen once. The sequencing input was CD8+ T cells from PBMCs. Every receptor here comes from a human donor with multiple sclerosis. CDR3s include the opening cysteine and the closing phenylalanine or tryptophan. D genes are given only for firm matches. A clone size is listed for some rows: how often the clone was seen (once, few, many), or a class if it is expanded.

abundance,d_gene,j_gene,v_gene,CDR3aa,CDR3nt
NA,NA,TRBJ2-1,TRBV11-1,CASSLARKEQFF,TGTGCCAGCAGCTTAGCCAGGAAAGAGCAGTTCTTC
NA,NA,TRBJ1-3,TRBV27,CASSFRSGNTIYF,TGTGCCAGCAGTTTCAGGTCTGGAAACACCATATATTTT
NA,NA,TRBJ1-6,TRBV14,CASSQEVSYNSPLHF,TGTGCCAGCAGCCAAGAAGTATCCTATAATTCACCCCTCCACTTT
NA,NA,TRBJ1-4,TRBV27,CASSRSDEKLFF,TGTGCCAGCAGTAGATCTGATGAAAAACTGTTTTTT
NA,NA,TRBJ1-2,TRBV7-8,CASGEGTNYGYTF,TGTGCCAGCGGGGAGGGTACCAACTATGGCTACACCTTC
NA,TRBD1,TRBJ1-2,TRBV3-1,CASSLRQGANYGYTF,TGTGCCAGCAGCCTGCGACAGGGAGCTAACTATGGCTACACCTTC
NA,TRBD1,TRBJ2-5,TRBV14,CASSRGQGNFQETQYF,TGTGCCAGCAGCCGCGGACAGGGGAATTTCCAAGAGACCCAGTACTTC
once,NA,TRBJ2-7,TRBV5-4,CASSSMTDLGEQYF,TGTGCCAGCAGCTCCATGACAGACTTGGGGGAGCAGTACTTC
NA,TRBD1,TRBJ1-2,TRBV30,CAWSATRPGQGSANYGYTF,TGTGCCTGGAGCGCCACACGACCGGGACAGGGGTCAGCTAACTATGGCTACACCTTC
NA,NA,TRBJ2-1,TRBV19,CASSIALFYNEQFF,TGTGCCAGTAGTATAGCTCTCTTCTACAATGAGCAGTTCTTC
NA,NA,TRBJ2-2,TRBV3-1,CASSQDMTGELFF,TGTGCCAGCAGCCAAGATATGACCGGGGAGCTGTTTTTT
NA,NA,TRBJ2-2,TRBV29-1,CSATETNTGELFF,TGCAGCGCGACAGAAACGAACACCGGGGAGCTGTTTTTT
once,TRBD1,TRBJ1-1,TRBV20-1,CSARLQGWSTEAFF,TGCAGTGCTAGGTTACAGGGGTGGAGCACTGAAGCTTTCTTT
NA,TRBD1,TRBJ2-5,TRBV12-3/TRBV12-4,CASSSLPGQGSRETQYF,TGTGCCAGCAGTTCCTTGCCGGGACAGGGGTCACGGGAGACCCAGTACTTC
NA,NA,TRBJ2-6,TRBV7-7,CAIILGGANVLTF,TGTGCTATAATCTTGGGTGGGGCCAACGTCCTGACTTTC
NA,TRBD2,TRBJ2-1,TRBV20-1,CSARGTSFDSSYNEQFF,TGCAGTGCTAGGGGGACTAGCTTTGATAGCTCCTACAATGAGCAGTTCTTC
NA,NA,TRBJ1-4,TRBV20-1,CSASLSRATNEKLFF,TGCAGTGCTAGTTTGAGTCGAGCAACTAATGAAAAACTGTTTTTT
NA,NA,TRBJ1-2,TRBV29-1,CSVVGGGGYTF,TGCAGCGTTGTGGGGGGTGGTGGCTACACCTTC
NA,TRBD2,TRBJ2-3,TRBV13,CASSPGLGTDTQYF,TGTGCCAGCAGTCCGGGACTAGGCACAGATACGCAGTATTTT
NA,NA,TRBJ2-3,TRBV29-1,CSFSGAGAEDTQYF,TGCAGCTTTTCGGGCGCGGGGGCGGAGGATACGCAGTATTTT
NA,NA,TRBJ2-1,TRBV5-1,CASSLDRGGLNNEQFF,TGCGCCAGCAGCTTGGATCGCGGGGGCCTCAACAATGAGCAGTTCTTC
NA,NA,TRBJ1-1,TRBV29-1,CSVTRPEAFF,TGCAGCGTCACGAGGCCTGAAGCTTTCTTT
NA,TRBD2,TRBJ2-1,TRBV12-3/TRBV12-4,CATLAGGIYNEQFF,TGTGCCACCTTAGCGGGGGGGATCTACAATGAGCAGTTCTTC
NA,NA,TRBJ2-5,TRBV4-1,CASSLSGAQRKETQYF,TGCGCCAGCAGCCTTTCGGGGGCCCAGAGAAAAGAGACCCAGTACTTC
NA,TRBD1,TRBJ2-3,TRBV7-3,CASSLATGPDTQYF,TGTGCCAGCAGCTTGGCGACAGGGCCAGATACGCAGTATTTT
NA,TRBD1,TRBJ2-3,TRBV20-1,CSAIAGTGKEARSTDTQYF,TGCAGTGCAATTGCCGGGACAGGGAAAGAGGCCCGTAGCACAGATACGCAGTATTTT
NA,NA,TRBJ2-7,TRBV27,CASSFGAESREQYF,TGTGCCAGCAGTTTTGGTGCGGAGTCTCGGGAGCAGTACTTC
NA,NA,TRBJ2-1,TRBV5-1,CASSLDPAGLSYNEQFF,TGCGCCAGCAGCCTAGACCCGGCTGGACTCTCCTACAATGAGCAGTTCTTC
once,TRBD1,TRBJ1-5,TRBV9,CASSAQGAPGQPQHF,TGTGCCAGCAGCGCTCAGGGGGCGCCCGGTCAGCCCCAGCATTTT
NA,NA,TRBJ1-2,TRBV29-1,CSVIPSENGYTF,TGCAGCGTTATACCCTCAGAGAATGGCTACACCTTC
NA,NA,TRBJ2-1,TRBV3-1,CASSQVANAYNEQFF,TGTGCCAGCAGCCAAGTAGCGAACGCCTACAATGAGCAGTTCTTC
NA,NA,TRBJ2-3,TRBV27,CASSLIRGTDTQYF,TGTGCCAGCAGTTTGATCAGGGGCACTGATACGCAGTATTTT
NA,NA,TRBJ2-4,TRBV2,CASRGAGKNIQYF,TGTGCCAGCAGAGGGGCAGGGAAAAACATTCAGTACTTC
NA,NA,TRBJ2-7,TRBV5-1,CASSLDQGSYEQYF,TGCGCCAGCAGCTTGGATCAGGGTAGCTACGAGCAGTACTTC
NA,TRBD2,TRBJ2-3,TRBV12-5,CASSGENTDTQYF,TGTGCTTCGAGCGGGGAAAACACAGATACGCAGTATTTT
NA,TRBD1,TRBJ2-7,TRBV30,CAWSPGTGGSEQYF,TGTGCCTGGAGCCCCGGGACAGGGGGCTCCGAGCAGTACTTC
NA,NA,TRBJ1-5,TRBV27,CASSFVGFGRGNQPQHF,TGTGCCAGCAGTTTTGTCGGGTTCGGGAGAGGCAATCAGCCCCAGCATTTT
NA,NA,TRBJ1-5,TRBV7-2,CASSLGGLSQHF,TGTGCCAGCAGCTTAGGGGGCTTGTCCCAGCATTTT
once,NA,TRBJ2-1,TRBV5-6,CASSFETMGNEQFF,TGTGCCAGCAGCTTTGAGACAATGGGCAATGAGCAGTTCTTC
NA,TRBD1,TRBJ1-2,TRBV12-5,CASGLGGTGALNYGYTF,TGTGCTAGTGGCCTCGGTGGGACAGGGGCCCTTAACTATGGCTACACCTTC
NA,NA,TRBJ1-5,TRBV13,CASSLGTGQPQHF,TGTGCCAGCAGCTTAGGTACGGGGCAGCCCCAGCATTTT
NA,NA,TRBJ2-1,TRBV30,CAWSVSRGSDEQFF,TGTGCCTGGAGTGTAAGTAGAGGCAGCGATGAGCAGTTCTTC
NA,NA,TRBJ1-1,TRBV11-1,CASSSPVANTEAFF,TGTGCCAGCAGCTCCCCGGTCGCGAACACTGAAGCTTTCTTT
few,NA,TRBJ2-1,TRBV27,CASSLSLSSYNEQFF,TGTGCCAGCAGTTTATCGCTAAGCTCCTACAATGAGCAGTTCTTC
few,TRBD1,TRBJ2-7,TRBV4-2,CASSQDRYYEQYF,TGTGCCAGCAGCCAGGACAGGTACTACGAGCAGTACTTC
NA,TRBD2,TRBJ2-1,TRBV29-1,CSVGLAETPNEQFF,TGCAGCGTGGGACTAGCGGAAACCCCCAATGAGCAGTTCTTC
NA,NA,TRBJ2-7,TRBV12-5,CASAIELGDEQYF,TGTGCTAGTGCCATTGAACTCGGGGACGAGCAGTACTTC
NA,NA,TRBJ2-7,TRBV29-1,CSVEMGHLSSYEQYF,TGCAGCGTTGAAATGGGACACCTAAGCTCCTACGAGCAGTACTTC
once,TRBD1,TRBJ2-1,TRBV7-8,CASSLWTGVADEQFF,TGTGCCAGCAGCCTCTGGACAGGGGTCGCCGATGAGCAGTTCTTC
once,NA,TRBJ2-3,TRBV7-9,CASSSTDYTDTQYF,TGTGCCAGCAGCTCGACAGACTACACAGATACGCAGTATTTT
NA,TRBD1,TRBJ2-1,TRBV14,CASSHTGDEQFF,TGTGCCAGCAGCCACACAGGGGATGAGCAGTTCTTC
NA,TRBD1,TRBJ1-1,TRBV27,CASSLQGANEAFF,TGTGCCAGCAGTCTCCAGGGGGCTAATGAAGCTTTCTTT
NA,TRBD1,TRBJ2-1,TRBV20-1,CSARVRDRGYNEQFF,TGCAGTGCTAGAGTGCGCGACAGGGGCTACAATGAGCAGTTCTTC
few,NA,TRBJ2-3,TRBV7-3,CASSPTGDTQYF,TGTGCCAGCAGCCCTACGGGGGATACGCAGTATTTT
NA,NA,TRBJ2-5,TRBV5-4,CASSPRAEPETQYF,TGTGCCAGCAGCCCACGGGCGGAGCCGGAGACCCAGTACTTC
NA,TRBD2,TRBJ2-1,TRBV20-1,CSARDGTSGDNEQFF,TGCAGTGCTAGAGATGGGACTAGCGGGGACAATGAGCAGTTCTTC
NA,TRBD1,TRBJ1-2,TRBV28,CASSLGQGTDGYTF,TGTGCCAGCAGTTTAGGGCAGGGGACAGATGGCTACACCTTC
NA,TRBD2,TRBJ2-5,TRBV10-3,CAITPSGGTGLETQYF,TGTGCCATCACTCCTAGCGGCGGTACCGGACTGGAGACCCAGTACTTC